The clone carrying this T cell receptor (beta chain) was detected a few times. The record originates from a study of blood T cell repertoires in COVID-19. In the study overall: Researchers got acute and convalescent COVID-19 samples from the United States, Italy and Spain.

Those who participated ranged in age from roughly 18 to 95 years and resided in 24 US areas. Clinical history as reported by participants underpinned cohort assignment. Recovered participants had two consecutive negative NP/OP PCR tests, healthcare professional clearance, or symptom resolution. Germline V CDR1 and CDR2: LGHNA, YNFKEQ. The CDR3 extends over 15 amino acids. The V and J ends lost 0 bases and 1 base, in that order; junction bases with no gene match: 1. Assay used: immunoSEQ multiplex PCR; TCRdb lists only in-frame clones, some missing. The top ten hold approximately 16% of the sample, which has about 180,000 clones, about 79% seen once.

The specimen was PBMCs or T cells enriched from blood (not recorded which). This chain connects TRBV4-2 to TRBJ2-5, with 8 positions matching TRBD2. The clonotype comes from a man aged 50 to 60 who had recovered from COVID-19. The CDR3 reads CASSQDRGGQETQYF. The CDR3 bases are TGTGCCAGCAGCCAAGATCGGGGGGGCCAAGAGACCCAGTACTTC.